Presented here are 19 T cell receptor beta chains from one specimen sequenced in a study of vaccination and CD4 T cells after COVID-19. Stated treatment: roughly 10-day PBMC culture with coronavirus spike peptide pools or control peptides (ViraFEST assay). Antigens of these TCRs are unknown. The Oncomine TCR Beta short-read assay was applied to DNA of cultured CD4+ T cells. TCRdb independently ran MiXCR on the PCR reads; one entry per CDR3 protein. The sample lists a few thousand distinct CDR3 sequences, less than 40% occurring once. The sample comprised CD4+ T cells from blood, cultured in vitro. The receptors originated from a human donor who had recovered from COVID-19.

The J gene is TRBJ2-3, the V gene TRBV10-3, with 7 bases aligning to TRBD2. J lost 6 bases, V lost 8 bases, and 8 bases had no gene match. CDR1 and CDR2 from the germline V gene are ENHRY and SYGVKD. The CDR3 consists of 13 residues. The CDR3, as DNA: TGTGCCATCGCCGTAGTGGGGGGGGATACGCAGTATTTT. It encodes CAIAVVGGDTQYF.

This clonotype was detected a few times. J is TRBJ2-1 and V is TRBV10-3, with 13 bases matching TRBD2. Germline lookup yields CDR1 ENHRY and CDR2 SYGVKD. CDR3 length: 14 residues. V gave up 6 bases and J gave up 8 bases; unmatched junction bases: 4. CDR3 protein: CAIRLAGGRDEQFF. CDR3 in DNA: TGTGCCATCAGACTAGCGGGGGGGCGGGATGAGCAGTTCTTC.

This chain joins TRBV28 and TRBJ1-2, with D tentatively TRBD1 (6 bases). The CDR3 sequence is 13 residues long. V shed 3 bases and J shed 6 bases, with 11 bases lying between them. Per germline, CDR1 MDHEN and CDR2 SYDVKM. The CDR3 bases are TGTGCCAGCAGTTTCAACAGGGATAATGGCTACACCTTC. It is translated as CASSFNRDNGYTF.

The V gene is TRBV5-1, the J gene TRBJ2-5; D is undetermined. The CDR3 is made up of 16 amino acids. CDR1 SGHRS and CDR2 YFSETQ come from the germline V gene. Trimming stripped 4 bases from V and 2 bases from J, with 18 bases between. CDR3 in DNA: TGCGCCAGCAGCCCTCTTGGTGGTCCCCAGCAAGAGACCCAGTACTTC. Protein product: CASSPLGGPQQETQYF.

The chain's CDR3 is CASSLRESDTQYF. The CDR3 DNA is TGCGCCAGCAGCTTGAGAGAATCAGATACGCAGTATTTT. The chain couples TRBV5-1 to TRBJ2-3; D is unresolved. The V end lost 1 base, the J end lost 4 bases, and 7 bases lay between the germline ends. Germline values: CDR1 SGHRS, CDR2 YFSETQ. The CDR3 consists of 13 residues.

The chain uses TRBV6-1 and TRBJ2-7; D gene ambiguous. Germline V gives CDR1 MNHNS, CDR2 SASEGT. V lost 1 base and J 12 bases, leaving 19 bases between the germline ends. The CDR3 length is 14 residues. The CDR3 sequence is CASSEDRMLQSSYF. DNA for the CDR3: TGTGCCAGCAGTGAAGACAGAATGTTACAGAGTTCGTACTTC.

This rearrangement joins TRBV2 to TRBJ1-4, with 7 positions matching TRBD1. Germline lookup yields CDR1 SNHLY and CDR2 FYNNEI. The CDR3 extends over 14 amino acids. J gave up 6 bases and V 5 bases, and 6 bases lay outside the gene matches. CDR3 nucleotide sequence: TGTGCCAGCAGTACACAGGGGTCCGATGAAAAACTGTTTTTT. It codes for CASSTQGSDEKLFF.

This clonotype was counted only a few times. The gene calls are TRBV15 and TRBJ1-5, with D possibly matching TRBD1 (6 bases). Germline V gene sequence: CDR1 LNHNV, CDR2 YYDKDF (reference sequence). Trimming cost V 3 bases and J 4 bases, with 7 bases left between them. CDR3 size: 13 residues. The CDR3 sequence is CATSSQGNQPQHF. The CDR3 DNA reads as TGTGCCACCAGCAGTCAGGGGAATCAGCCCCAGCATTTT.

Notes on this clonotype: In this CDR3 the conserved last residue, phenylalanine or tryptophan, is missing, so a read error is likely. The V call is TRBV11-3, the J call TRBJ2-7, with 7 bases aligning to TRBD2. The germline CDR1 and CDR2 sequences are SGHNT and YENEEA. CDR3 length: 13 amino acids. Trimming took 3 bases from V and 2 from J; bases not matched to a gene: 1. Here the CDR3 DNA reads TGTGCCAGCAGCTTGGCGGGAGCCTACGAGCAGTACTCC. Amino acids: CASSLAGAYEQYS.

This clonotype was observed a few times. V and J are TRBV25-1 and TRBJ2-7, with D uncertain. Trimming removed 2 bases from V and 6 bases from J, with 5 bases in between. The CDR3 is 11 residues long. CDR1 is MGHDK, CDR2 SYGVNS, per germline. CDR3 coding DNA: TGTGCCAGCAGTGAAGTGGTCGAGCAGTACTTC. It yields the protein CASSEVVEQYF.

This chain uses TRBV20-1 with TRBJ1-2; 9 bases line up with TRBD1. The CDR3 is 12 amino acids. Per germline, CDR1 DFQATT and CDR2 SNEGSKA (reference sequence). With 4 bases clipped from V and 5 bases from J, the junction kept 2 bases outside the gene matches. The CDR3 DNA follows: TGCAGTGCTACAGGACAGGGGTATGGCTACACCTTC. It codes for CSATGQGYGYTF.

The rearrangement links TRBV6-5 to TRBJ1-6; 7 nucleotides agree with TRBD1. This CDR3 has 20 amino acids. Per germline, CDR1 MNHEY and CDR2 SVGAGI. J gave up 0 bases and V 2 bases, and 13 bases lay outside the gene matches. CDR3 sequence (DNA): TGTGCCAGCAGTTACGGAATAGGGACAGCTCAAAGCTCCTATAATTCACCCCTCCACTTT. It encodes CASSYGIGTAQSSYNSPLHF.

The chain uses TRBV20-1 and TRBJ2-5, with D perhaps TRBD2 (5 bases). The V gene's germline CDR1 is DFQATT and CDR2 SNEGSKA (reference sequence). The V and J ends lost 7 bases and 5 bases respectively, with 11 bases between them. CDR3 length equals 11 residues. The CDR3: CSVDGGETQYF. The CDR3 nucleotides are TGCAGTGTCGACGGCGGGGAGACCCAGTACTTC.

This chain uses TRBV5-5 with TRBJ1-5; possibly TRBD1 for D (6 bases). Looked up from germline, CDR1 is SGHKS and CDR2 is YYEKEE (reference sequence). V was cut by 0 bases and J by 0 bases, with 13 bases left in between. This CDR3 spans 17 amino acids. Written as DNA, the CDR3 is TGTGCCAGCAGCTTGGTGCTGACAGGAGATAGCAATCAGCCCCAGCATTTT. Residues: CASSLVLTGDSNQPQHF. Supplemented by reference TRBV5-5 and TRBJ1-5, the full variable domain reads DAGVTQSPTHLIKTRGQQVTLRCSPISGHKSVSWYQQVLGQGPQFIFQYYEKEERGRGNFPDRFSARQFPNYSSELNVNALLLGDSALYLCASSLVLTGDSNQPQHFGDGTRLSIL.

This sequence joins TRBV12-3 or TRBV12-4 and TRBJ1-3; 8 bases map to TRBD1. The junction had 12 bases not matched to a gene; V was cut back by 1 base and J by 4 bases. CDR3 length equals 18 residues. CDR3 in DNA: TGTGCCAGCAGTTTAGTCCCCCTCAGCAGGGGGCTGGGAAACACCATATATTTT. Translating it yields CASSLVPLSRGLGNTIYF.

DNA for the CDR3: TGTGCCAGCAGTTTCTACGGTAGGGGAGGTCGAGATACGCAGTATTTT. This translates into CASSFYGRGGRDTQYF. This chain connects TRBV12-3 or TRBV12-4 to TRBJ2-3; D is possibly TRBD2 (6 bases). This CDR3 spans 16 amino acids. V lost 3 bases, J lost 5 bases, and 18 bases lay in between.

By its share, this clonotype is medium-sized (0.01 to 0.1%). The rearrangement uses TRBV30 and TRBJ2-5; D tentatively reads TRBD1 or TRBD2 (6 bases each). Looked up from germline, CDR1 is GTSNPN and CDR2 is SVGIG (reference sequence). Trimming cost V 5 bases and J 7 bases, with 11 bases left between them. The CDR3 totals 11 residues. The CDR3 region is CAWGGLGTQYF. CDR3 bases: TGTGCCTGGGGGGGGCTCGGGACCCAGTACTTC.

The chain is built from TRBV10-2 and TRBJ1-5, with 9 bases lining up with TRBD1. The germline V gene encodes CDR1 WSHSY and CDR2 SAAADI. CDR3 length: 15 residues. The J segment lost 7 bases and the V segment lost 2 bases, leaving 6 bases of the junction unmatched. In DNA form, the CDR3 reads TGCGCCAGCAGTGAGGAGACAGGGGGGAAACAGCCCCAGCATTTT. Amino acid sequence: CASSEETGGKQPQHF.

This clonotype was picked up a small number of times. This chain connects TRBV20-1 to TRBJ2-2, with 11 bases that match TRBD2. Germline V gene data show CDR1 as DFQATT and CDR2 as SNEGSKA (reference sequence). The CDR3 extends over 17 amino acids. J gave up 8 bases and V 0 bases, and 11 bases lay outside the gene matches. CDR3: CSARDWRLAGGEGELFF. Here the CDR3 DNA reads TGCAGTGCTAGAGATTGGCGTCTAGCGGGGGGCGAAGGGGAGCTGTTTTTT.